A single sample is the source of the 16 T cell receptor beta chains below, sequenced in a study of T cells in pancreatic ductal adenocarcinoma. The selected patients with pancreatic ductal adenocarcinoma had surgery but no neoadjuvant therapy. This table comes from immunoSEQ multiplex PCR, and its TCRdb copy is limited to in-frame clones, with some not included. The sample lists roughly 100,000 clones, 90% to 95% occurring once. Specimen: PBMCs. All receptors come from a human donor with pancreatic ductal adenocarcinoma.

This chain links TRBV28 with TRBJ2-7; 9 positions agree with TRBD1. The CDR3 loop spans 11 amino acids. CDR1 and CDR2 from the germline V gene are MDHEN and SYDVKM. The junction had 3 bases not matched to a gene; V was cut back by 10 bases and J by 5 bases. CDR3 in amino acids: CATQGAHEQYF. The CDR3 region has the DNA TGTGCCACACAGGGGGCTCACGAGCAGTACTTC.

The chain is built from TRBV5-3 and TRBJ2-3; 7 positions agree with TRBD2. TRBV5-3 carries the ORF label, with uncertain function. V gave up 4 bases and J gave up 0 bases; unmatched junction bases: 8. The CDR3 covers 16 residues. The CDR3 spells CARSLRDSGSTDTQYF. The CDR3 coding sequence is TGTGCCAGAAGCCTAAGGGATAGCGGGAGCACAGATACGCAGTATTTT.

The V and J genes are TRBV4-1 and TRBJ2-7, with a tentative D call TRBD1 (5 bases). Germline-derived CDR1 and CDR2 are MGHRA and YSYEKL. The CDR3 loop spans 14 amino acids. Trimming left V 6 bases short and J 2 bases short, with 14 bases between. DNA for the CDR3: TGCGCCAGCAGTCACGGAACAGGAACCTACGAGCAGTACTTC. It translates to CASSHGTGTYEQYF.

This chain joins TRBV5-1 and TRBJ2-1; D possibly corresponds to TRBD2 (7 bases). Germline values: CDR1 SGHRS, CDR2 YFSETQ. The CDR3 is 15 amino acids. V was shortened by 7 bases and J by 2 bases, with 16 bases between the two germline ends. DNA for the CDR3: TGCGCCAGCCAAGGGGGGGGTGCCCCCTACAATGAGCAGTTCTTC. Translated, it gives CASQGGGAPYNEQFF.

This clone occurred once. The chain is built from TRBV19 and TRBJ1-2; 9 positions agree with TRBD1. The V and J ends lost 5 bases and 5 bases, in that order; junction bases with no gene match: 12. This CDR3 has 16 amino acids. The germline CDR1 and CDR2 sequences are LNHDA and SQIVND (reference sequence). CDR3 sequence reads: CASSPLQGARRYGYTF. The CDR3 region has the DNA TGTGCCAGTAGTCCCTTACAGGGGGCGAGGAGATATGGCTACACCTTC. The variable domain in full, completed from reference TRBV19 and TRBJ1-2, reads DGGITQSPKYLFRKEGQNVTLSCEQNLNHDAMYWYRQDPGQGLRLIYYSQIVNDFQKGDIAEGYSVSREKKESFPLTVTSAQKNPTAFYLCASSPLQGARRYGYTFGSGTRLTVV.

This chain joins TRBV30 and TRBJ2-7, with a possible D match to TRBD2 (5 bases). The ends were cut back, 5 bases at V and 0 bases at J, with 17 bases in the middle. CDR3 length equals 15 residues. Germline CDR1 GTSNPN, CDR2 SVGIG (reference sequence). The CDR3 coding sequence is TGTGCCTGGGGGCGGGTCCAGAACTCCTCCTACGAGCAGTACTTC. Protein: CAWGRVQNSSYEQYF.

V gene TRBV7-8 combines with J gene TRBJ1-1, with a tentative D call TRBD1 (6 bases). This CDR3 region has 16 residues. The V gene lost 2 bases and the J gene lost 0 bases, with 13 bases spanning the gap. CDR1 and CDR2 from the germline V gene are SGHVS and FQNEAQ. CDR3 sequence reads: CASSLSTGHLNTEAFF. In nucleotides, the CDR3 is TGTGCCAGCAGCTTATCTACGGGACACTTGAACACTGAAGCTTTCTTT. The full variable domain, completed using reference TRBV7-8 and TRBJ1-1, is GAGVSQSPRYKVAKRGQDVALRCDPISGHVSLFWYQQALGQGPEFLTYFQNEAQLDKSGLPSDRFFAERPEGSVSTLKIQRTQQEDSAVYLCASSLSTGHLNTEAFFGQGTRLTVV.

The J gene is TRBJ2-2, the V gene TRBV9; no reliable D call. CDR1 is SGDLS, CDR2 YYNGEE, per germline. CDR3 length: 14 residues. V was clipped by 0 bases and J by 3 bases, with 6 bases between them. CDR3 nucleotides: TGTGCCAGCAGCGTAGGGCTGGACACCGGGGAGCTGTTTTTT. It is translated as CASSVGLDTGELFF.

The V gene is TRBV6-5, the J gene TRBJ2-2; no definite D call. The CDR3 loop spans 16 amino acids. The germline V gene encodes CDR1 MNHEY and CDR2 SVGAGI. The V end was cut by 0 bases, the J end by 2 bases, with 10 bases between. The CDR3 DNA follows: TGTGCCAGCAGTTACTCCTGGCAGTTAAACACCGGGGAGCTGTTTTTT. Translation: CASSYSWQLNTGELFF.

V is TRBV18 and J is TRBJ2-6; no definite D call. CDR3 length: 16 amino acids. Trimming cost V 2 bases and J 2 bases, with 10 bases left between them. CDR1 is KGHSH, CDR2 LQKENI, per germline. CDR3 amino acids: CASSPSSVPGANVLTF. CDR3 coding DNA: TGTGCCAGCTCACCAAGCAGCGTCCCTGGGGCCAACGTCCTGACTTTC.

The chain employs TRBV10-2 and TRBJ2-5, with 7 bases fitting TRBD1. After removal of 6 bases from V and 4 bases from J, the junction contained 5 bases not matched to a gene. Germline-derived CDR1 and CDR2 are WSHSY and SAAADI. There are 13 residues in the CDR3. CDR3 in DNA: TGCGCCAGCAGCCCGGGACAGAGAGAGACCCAGTACTTC. Its translation: CASSPGQRETQYF.

The chain carries TRBV7-2 and TRBJ2-6; D remains unclear. The length of the CDR3 is 16 residues. Germline lookup yields CDR1 SGHTA and CDR2 FQGNSA. V gave up 2 bases and J gave up 1 base, with 9 bases separating them. The CDR3 region has the DNA TGTGCCAGCAGCTTATCCGACTGGTCTGGGGCCAACGTCCTGACTTTC. Protein: CASSLSDWSGANVLTF.

The V gene is TRBV4-1, the J gene TRBJ2-5; 9 nucleotides match TRBD2. With 4 bases clipped from V and 5 bases from J, the junction kept 8 bases outside the gene matches. CDR3 length equals 15 residues. Germline CDR1 and CDR2: MGHRA and YSYEKL. The CDR3 region has the DNA TGCGCCAGCAGCCTGATAGCGGGAGTCGGGGAGACCCAGTACTTC. Amino acid sequence: CASSLIAGVGETQYF.

The chain uses TRBV6-4 and TRBJ1-2; maybe TRBD1 (5 bases). The CDR3 is made up of 12 amino acids. V dropped 5 bases and J dropped 4 bases, with 8 bases sitting between them. CDR1 MRHNA and CDR2 SNTAGT come from the germline V gene. The CDR3 bases are TGTGCCAGCAGTAACGGGGGCTATGGCTACACCTTC. The encoded protein is CASSNGGYGYTF.

CDR3 protein: CASSLGGQRGYNEQFF. The CDR3 region has the DNA TGTGCCAGCAGTTTAGGTGGCCAGCGGGGATACAATGAGCAGTTCTTC. This sequence joins TRBV27 and TRBJ2-1, with 7 nucleotides matching TRBD2. The CDR3 has 16 amino acids. Germline CDR1 is MNHEY and CDR2 is SMNVEV (reference sequence). Losses at the gene ends were 2 bases for V and 4 bases for J; bases not matched to a gene: 8.

This clone has only a few counts. This sequence joins TRBV27 and TRBJ1-2; TRBD1 matches at 10 bases. The CDR3 has 17 residues. V gave up 0 bases and J gave up 4 bases; unmatched junction bases: 8. Looked up from germline, CDR1 is MNHEY and CDR2 is SMNVEV (reference sequence). CDR3 bases: TGTGCCAGCAGTTTATCGAAAGGGACAGGGGCCCGCTATGGCTACACCTTC. Encoded protein: CASSLSKGTGARYGYTF.